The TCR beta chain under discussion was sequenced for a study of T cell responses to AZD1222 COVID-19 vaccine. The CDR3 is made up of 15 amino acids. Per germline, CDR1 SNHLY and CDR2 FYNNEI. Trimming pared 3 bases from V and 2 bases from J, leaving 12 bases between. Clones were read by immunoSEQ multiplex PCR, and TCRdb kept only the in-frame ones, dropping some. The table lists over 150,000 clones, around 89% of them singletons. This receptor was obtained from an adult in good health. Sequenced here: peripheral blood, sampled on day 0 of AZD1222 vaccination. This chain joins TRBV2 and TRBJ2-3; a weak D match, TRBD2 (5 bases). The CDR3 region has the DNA TGTGCCAGCAGTGAGGACTCGGTGTTCACAGATACGCAGTATTTT. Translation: CASSEDSVFTDTQYF.